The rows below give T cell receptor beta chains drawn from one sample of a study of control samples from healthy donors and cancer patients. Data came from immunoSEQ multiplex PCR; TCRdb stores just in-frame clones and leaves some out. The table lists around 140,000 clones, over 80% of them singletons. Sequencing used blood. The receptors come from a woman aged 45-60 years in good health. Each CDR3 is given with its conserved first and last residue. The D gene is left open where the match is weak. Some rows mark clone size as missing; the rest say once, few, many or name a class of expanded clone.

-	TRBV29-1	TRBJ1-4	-	CSIWGGESEKLFF	TGCAGCATTTGGGGGGGAGAAAGTGAAAAACTGTTTTTT
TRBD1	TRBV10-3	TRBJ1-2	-	CAISEFGTGGYGYTF	TGTGCCATCAGTGAGTTCGGGACAGGGGGCTATGGCTACACCTTC
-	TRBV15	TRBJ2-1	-	CATSRGGGASAYNEQFF	TGTGCCACCAGCAGAGGCGGTGGGGCTAGCGCCTACAATGAGCAGTTCTTC
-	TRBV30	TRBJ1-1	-	CAWSIGYGNTEAFF	TGTGCCTGGAGCATAGGGTACGGGAACACTGAAGCTTTCTTT
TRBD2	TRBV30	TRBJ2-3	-	CAWTIQASGVSDTQYF	TGTGCCTGGACCATTCAGGCTAGCGGGGTCTCAGATACGCAGTATTTT
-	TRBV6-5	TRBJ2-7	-	CASSHNEQYF	TGTGCCAGCAGTCATAACGAGCAGTACTTC
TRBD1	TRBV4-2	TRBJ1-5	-	CASSQMTGQGNQPQHF	TGTGCCAGCAGCCAGATGACGGGACAGGGCAATCAGCCCCAGCATTTT
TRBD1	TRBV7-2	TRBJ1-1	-	CASSRGGTGVTEAFF	TGTGCCAGCAGCCGGGGGGGGACAGGGGTCACTGAAGCTTTCTTT
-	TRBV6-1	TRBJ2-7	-	CASSEAQPGSYEQYF	TGTGCCAGCAGTGAAGCGCAACCCGGTTCCTACGAGCAGTACTTC
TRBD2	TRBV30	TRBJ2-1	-	CAWSLTRTSGRAGIYNEQFF	TGTGCCTGGAGTCTAACCCGGACTAGCGGGAGGGCTGGTATCTACAATGAGCAGTTCTTC
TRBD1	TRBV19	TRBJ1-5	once	CASSSTGPLQPQHF	TGTGCCAGTAGTTCGACAGGGCCGCTCCAGCCCCAGCATTTT
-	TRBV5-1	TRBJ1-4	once	CASSAQGWANEKLFF	TGCGCCAGCAGCGCACAGGGTTGGGCTAATGAAAAACTGTTTTTT
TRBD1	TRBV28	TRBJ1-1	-	CASSLDRAMNTEAFF	TGTGCCAGCAGTTTAGACAGGGCGATGAACACTGAAGCTTTCTTT
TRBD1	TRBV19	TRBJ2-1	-	CASSGTGSYNEQFF	TGTGCCAGTAGCGGGACAGGGTCCTACAATGAGCAGTTCTTC
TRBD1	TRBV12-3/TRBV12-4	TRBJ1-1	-	CASQDRGGTEAFF	TGTGCCAGCCAGGACAGGGGAGGCACTGAAGCTTTCTTT
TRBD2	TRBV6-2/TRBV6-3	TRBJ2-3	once	CASSYSTAVGGVTDTQYF	TGTGCCAGCAGTTACTCGACAGCTGTGGGGGGGGTCACAGATACGCAGTATTTT
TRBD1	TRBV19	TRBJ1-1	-	CASRTDTGDAFF	TGTGCCAGTAGAACCGACACAGGGGATGCTTTCTTT
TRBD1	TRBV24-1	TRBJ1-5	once	CATSFGGQGAQPQHF	TGTGCCACCAGTTTTGGCGGACAGGGGGCTCAGCCCCAGCATTTT
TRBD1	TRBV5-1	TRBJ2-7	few	CASSLSSGTGGGEQYF	TGCGCCAGCAGCTTAAGCTCCGGGACAGGGGGAGGCGAGCAGTACTTC
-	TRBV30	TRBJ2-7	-	CAWSVQSYEQYF	TGTGCCTGGAGTGTGCAGAGCTACGAGCAGTACTTC
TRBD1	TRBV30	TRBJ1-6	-	CAWSVTNGQGNSPLHF	TGTGCCTGGAGCGTTACCAACGGACAGGGTAATTCACCCCTCCACTTT
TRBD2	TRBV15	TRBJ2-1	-	CATSRGAGGPGNEQFF	TGTGCCACCAGCAGAGGGGCGGGAGGGCCGGGCAATGAGCAGTTCTTC
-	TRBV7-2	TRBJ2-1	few	CASSLAVGGSYNEQFF	TGTGCCAGCAGCTTAGCCGTCGGTGGGTCCTACAATGAGCAGTTCTTC
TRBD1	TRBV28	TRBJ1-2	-	CASSLRGRDGYTF	TGTGCCAGCAGTTTGAGGGGGCGCGATGGCTACACCTTC
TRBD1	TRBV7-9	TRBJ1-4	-	CASSPRRTGVNEKLFF	TGTGCCAGCAGCCCACGAAGGACAGGAGTTAATGAAAAACTGTTTTTT
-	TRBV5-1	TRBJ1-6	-	CASSSQTGGNSPLHF	TGCGCCAGCAGTTCTCAGACGGGAGGGAATTCACCCCTCCACTTT
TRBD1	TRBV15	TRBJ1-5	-	CATSFHGTGSKEPQHF	TGTGCCACCAGCTTCCACGGGACAGGGAGTAAAGAGCCCCAGCATTTT
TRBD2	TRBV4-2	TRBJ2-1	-	CASSQAIGGSSYNEQFF	TGTGCCAGCAGCCAAGCGATCGGCGGGAGCTCCTACAATGAGCAGTTCTTC
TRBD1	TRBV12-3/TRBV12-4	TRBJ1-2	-	CASTRDSYGYTF	TGTGCCAGCACCCGGGACAGCTATGGCTACACCTTC